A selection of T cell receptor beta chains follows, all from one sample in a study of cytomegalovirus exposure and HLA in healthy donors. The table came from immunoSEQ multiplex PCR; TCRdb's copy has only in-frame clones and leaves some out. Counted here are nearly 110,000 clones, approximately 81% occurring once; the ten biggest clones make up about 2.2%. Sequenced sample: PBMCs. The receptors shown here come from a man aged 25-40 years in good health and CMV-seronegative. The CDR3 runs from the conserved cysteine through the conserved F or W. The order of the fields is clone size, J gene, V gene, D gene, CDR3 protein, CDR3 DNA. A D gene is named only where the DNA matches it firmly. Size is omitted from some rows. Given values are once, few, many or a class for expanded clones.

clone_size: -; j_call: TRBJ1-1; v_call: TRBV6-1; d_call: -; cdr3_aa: CASSDGGDFTEAFF; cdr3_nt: TGTGCCAGCAGTGATGGGGGGGATTTCACTGAAGCTTTCTTT
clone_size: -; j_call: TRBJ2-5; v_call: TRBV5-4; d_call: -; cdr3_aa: CASSGYKRGETQYF; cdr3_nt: TGTGCCAGCAGCGGATACAAGCGAGGAGAGACCCAGTACTTC
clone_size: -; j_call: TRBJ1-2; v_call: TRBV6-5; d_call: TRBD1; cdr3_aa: CASSGRGLGYGYTF; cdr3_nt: TGTGCCAGCAGCGGCAGGGGGCTTGGCTATGGCTACACCTTC
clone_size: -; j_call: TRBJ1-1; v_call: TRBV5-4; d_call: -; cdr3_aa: CASSLGGREGNTEAFF; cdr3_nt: TGTGCCAGCAGCCTTGGTGGCAGGGAGGGGAACACTGAAGCTTTCTTT
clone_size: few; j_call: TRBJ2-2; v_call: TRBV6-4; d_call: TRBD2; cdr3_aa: CASSPLTSGNSGELFF; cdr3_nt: TGTGCCAGCAGTCCGTTGACTAGCGGGAATTCCGGGGAGCTGTTTTTT
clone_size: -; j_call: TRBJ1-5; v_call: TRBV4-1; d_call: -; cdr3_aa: CASSQDRGQLNQPQHF; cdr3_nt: TGCGCCAGCAGCCAAGATCGCGGACAGCTCAATCAGCCCCAGCATTTT
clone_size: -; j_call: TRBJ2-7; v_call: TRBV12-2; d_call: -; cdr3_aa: CASRPGQEPPYEQYF; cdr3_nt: TGTGCAAGTCGCCCCGGACAGGAGCCTCCCTACGAGCAGTACTTC
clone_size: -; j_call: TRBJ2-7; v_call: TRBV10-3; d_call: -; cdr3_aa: CAISESTQGGPYEQYF; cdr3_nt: TGTGCCATCAGTGAGTCGACTCAGGGAGGCCCCTACGAGCAGTACTTC
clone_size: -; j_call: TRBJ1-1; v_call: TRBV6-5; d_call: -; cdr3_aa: CASSYSIGAPTEAFF; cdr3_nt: TGTGCCAGCAGTTACTCGATCGGAGCCCCCACTGAAGCTTTCTTT
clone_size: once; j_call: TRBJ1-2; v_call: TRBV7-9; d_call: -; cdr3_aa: CASSYGRANYGYTF; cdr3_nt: TGTGCCAGCTCCTATGGCAGGGCTAACTATGGCTACACCTTC
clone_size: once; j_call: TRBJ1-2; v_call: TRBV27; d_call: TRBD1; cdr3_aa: CASSQGQGYGYTF; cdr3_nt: TGTGCCAGCAGTCAGGGACAGGGTTATGGCTACACCTTC
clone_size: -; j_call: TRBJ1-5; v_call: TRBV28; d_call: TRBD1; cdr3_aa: CASRTGQGVDQPQHF; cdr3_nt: TGTGCCAGCAGAACAGGACAGGGAGTAGATCAGCCCCAGCATTTT
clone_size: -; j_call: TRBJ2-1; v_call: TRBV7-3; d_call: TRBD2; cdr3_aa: CASSPDLGLASYNEQFF; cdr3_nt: TGTGCCAGCAGCCCCGACCTGGGACTAGCGTCCTACAATGAGCAGTTCTTC
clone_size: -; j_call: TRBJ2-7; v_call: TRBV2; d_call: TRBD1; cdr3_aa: CASSVQGLSSNEQYF; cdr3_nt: TGTGCCAGCAGTGTACAGGGGTTGTCCTCCAACGAGCAGTACTTC
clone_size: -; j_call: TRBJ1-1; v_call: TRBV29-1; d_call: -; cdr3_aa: CSVEDITANTEAFF; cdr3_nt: TGCAGCGTTGAAGATATTACAGCGAACACTGAAGCTTTCTTT
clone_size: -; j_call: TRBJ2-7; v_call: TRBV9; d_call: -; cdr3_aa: CASSVGPYPSYEQYF; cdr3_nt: TGTGCCAGCAGCGTAGGCCCCTACCCATCCTACGAGCAGTACTTC
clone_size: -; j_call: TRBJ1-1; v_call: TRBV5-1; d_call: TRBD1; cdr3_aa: CASSSDRGLTEAFF; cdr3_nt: TGCGCCAGCAGCTCGGACAGGGGATTGACTGAAGCTTTCTTT
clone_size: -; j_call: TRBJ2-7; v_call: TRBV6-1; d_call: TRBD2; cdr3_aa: CASSEGGGGYEQYF; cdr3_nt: TGTGCCAGCAGTGAAGGAGGCGGGGGCTACGAGCAGTACTTC